Given below is one TCR beta chain in context. Its specificity is not known. TCRdb's table, derived via immunoSEQ multiplex PCR, lists solely in-frame clones and lacks some. This repertoire shows some 80,000 clones, 75% to 90% found once; its top ten account for around 2.4%. The sample belongs to a study of OX40 agonist ivuxolimab in advanced cancers. Study in general: The study gave patients intravenous ivuxolimab at 0.01 to 10 mg/kg every 2 weeks. People who had prior anti-PD-1, anti-PD-L1 or anti-CTLA-4 therapy could take part, and under 45% had some.

This CDR3 is built from 14 residues. Deletions cut 7 bases from V and 0 bases from J, with 8 bases between. Looked up from germline, CDR1 is SGDLS and CDR2 is YYNGEE. Study-wide results and limits: Expanded peripheral T cells had an undetermined antigen specificity. Relative to CD4+, CD8+ T cells held more expanded clones on average.

This clonotype was obtained from an adult with an advanced solid tumor such as melanoma, head and neck, liver or kidney cancer. The material was CD4+ or CD8+ T cells sorted from blood, obtained in a trial of the OX40 agonist ivuxolimab. This rearrangement joins TRBV9 to TRBJ2-6; unclear D gene. CDR3 coding DNA: TGTGCCAGCTCCGCAGTCTCTGGGGCCAACGTCCTGACTTTC. Residues: CASSAVSGANVLTF.